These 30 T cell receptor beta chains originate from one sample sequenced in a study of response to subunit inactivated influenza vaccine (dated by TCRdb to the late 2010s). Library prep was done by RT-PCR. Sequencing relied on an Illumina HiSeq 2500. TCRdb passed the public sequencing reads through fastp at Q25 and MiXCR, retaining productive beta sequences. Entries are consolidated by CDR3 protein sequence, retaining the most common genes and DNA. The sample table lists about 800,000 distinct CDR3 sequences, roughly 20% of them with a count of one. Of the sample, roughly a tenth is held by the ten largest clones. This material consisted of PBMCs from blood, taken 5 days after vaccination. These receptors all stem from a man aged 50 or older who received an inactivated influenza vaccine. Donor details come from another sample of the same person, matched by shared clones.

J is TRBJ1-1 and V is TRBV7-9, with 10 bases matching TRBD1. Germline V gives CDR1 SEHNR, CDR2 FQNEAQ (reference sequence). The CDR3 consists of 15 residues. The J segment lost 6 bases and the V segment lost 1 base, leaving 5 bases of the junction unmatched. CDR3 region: CASSLEAGQGAEAFF. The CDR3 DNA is TGTGCCAGCAGCTTAGAGGCTGGACAGGGGGCTGAAGCTTTCTTT.

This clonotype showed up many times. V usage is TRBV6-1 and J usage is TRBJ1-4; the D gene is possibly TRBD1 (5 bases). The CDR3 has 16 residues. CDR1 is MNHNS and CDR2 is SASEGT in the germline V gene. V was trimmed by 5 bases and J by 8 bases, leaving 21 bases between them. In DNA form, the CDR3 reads TGTGCCAGCAGTCGCGGGGTTGCGGGGCGAAGCGAAAAACTGTTTTTT. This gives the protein CASSRGVAGRSEKLFF.

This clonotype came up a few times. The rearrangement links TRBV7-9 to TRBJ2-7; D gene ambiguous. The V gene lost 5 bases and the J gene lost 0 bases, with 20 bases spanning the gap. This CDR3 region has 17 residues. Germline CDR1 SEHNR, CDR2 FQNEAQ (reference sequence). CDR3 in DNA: TGTGCCAGCAGCGCACCCCCAAGTGGCCTCGCCTCCTACGAGCAGTACTTC. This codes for CASSAPPSGLASYEQYF.

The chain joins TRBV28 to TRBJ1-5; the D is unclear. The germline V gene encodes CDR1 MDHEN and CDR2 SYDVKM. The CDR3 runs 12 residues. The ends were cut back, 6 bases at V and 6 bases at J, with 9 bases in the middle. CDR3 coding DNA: TGTGCCAGCAGCTCCAGCGTTCAGCCCCAGCATTTT. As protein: CASSSSVQPQHF.

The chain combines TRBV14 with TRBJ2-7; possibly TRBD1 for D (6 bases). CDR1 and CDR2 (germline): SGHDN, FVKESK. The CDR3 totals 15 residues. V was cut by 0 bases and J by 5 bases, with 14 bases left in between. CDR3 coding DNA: TGTGCCAGCAGCCAAGATCAGGGGCTCGGGAACGAGCAGTACTTC. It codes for CASSQDQGLGNEQYF. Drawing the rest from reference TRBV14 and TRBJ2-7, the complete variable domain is EAGVTQFPSHSVIEKGQTVTLRCDPISGHDNLYWYRRVMGKEIKFLLHFVKESKQDESGMPNNRFLAERTGGTYSTLKVQPAELEDSGVYFCASSQDQGLGNEQYFGPGTRLTVT.

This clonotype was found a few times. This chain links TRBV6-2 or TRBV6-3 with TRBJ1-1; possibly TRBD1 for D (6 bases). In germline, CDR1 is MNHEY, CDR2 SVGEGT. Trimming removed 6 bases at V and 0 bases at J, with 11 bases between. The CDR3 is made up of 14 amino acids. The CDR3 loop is CASRPGHLNTEAFF. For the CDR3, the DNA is TGTGCCAGCAGGCCGGGACACCTGAACACTGAAGCTTTCTTT.

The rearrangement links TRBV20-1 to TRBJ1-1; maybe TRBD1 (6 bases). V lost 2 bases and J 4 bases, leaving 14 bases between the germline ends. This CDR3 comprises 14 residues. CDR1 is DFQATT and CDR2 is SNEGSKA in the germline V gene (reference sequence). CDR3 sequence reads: CSARLRGWGTEAFF. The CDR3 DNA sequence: TGCAGTGCTAGACTCAGGGGTTGGGGCACTGAAGCTTTCTTT.

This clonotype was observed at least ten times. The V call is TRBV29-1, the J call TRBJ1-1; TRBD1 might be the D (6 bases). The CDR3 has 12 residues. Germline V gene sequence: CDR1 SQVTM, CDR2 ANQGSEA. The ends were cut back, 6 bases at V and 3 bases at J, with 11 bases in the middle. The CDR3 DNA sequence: TGCAGCGTGGGAGGGGGGGACACTGAAGCTTTCTTT. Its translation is CSVGGGDTEAFF.

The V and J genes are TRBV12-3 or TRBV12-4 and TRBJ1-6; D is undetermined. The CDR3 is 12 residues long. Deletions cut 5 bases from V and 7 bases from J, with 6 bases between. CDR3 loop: CASSPQNSPLHF. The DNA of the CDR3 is TGTGCCAGCAGTCCCCAAAATTCACCCCTCCACTTT.

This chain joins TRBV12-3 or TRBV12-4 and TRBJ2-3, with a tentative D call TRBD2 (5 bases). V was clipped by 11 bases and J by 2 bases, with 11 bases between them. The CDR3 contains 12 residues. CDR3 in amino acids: CAEGDNTDTQYF. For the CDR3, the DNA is TGTGCCGAGGGAGATAACACAGATACGCAGTATTTT.

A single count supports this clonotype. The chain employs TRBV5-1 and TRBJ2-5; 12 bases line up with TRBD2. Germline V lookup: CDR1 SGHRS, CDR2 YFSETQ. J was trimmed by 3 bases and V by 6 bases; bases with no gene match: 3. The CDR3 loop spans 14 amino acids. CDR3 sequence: CASMTSGGEETQYF. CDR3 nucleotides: TGCGCCAGCATGACTAGCGGGGGAGAAGAGACCCAGTACTTC.

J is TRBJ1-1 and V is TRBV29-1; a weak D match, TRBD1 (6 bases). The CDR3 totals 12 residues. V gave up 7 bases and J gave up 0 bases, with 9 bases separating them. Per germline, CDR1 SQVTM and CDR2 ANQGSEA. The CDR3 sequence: CSADSLNTEAFF. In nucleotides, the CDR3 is TGCAGCGCGGACAGCCTGAACACTGAAGCTTTCTTT.

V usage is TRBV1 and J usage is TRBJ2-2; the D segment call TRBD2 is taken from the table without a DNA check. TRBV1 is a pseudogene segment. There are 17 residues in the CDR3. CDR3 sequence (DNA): TGCACCAGCAGCCATCGTTTACCGGGACTACAAACCGGGGAGCTGTTTTTT. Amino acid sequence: CTSSHRLPGLQTGELFF.

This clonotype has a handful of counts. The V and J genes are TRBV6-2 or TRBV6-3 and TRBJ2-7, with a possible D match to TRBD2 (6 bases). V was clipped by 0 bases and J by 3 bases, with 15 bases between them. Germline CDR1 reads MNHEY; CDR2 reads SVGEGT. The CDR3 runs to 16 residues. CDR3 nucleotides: TGTGCCAGCAGTTACTCGGGGACTGAACCGCTCTACGAGCAGTACTTC. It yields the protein CASSYSGTEPLYEQYF.

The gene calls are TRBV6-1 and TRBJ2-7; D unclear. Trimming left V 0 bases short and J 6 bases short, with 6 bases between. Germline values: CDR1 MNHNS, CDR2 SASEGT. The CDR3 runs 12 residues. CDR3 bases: TGTGCCAGCAGTGAAGCAGCGTTCGAGCAGTACTTC. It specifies CASSEAAFEQYF.

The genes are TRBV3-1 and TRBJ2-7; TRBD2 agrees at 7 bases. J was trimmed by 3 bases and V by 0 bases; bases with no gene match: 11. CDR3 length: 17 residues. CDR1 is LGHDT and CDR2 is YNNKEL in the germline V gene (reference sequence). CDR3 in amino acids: CASSQDSGTTQIYEQYF. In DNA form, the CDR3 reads TGTGCCAGCAGCCAAGATTCCGGGACTACCCAAATCTACGAGCAGTACTTC.

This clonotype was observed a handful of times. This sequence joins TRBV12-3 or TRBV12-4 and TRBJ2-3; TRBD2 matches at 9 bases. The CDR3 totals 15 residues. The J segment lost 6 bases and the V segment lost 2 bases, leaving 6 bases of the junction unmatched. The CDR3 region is CASSLWASGADTQYF. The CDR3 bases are TGTGCCAGCAGTTTATGGGCTAGCGGGGCGGATACGCAGTATTTT.

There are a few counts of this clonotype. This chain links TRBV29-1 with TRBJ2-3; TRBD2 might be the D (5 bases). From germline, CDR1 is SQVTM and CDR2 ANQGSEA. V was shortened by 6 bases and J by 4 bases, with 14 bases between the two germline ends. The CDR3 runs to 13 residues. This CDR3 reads CSVEPPGSDTQYF. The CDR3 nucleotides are TGCAGCGTCGAACCCCCGGGGTCAGATACGCAGTATTTT.

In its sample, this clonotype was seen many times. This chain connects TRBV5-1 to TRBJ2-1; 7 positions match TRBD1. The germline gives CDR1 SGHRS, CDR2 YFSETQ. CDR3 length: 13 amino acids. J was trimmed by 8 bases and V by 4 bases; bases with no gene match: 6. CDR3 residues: CASSPVGGYEQFF. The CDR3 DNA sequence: TGCGCCAGCAGCCCCGTAGGGGGCTATGAGCAGTTCTTC.

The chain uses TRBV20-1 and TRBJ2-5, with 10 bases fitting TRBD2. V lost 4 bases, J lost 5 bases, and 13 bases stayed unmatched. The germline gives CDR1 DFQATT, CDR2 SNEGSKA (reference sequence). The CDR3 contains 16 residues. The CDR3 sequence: CSAKSGGAEHMETQYF. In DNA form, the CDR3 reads TGCAGTGCTAAAAGCGGGGGGGCCGAACATATGGAGACCCAGTACTTC.

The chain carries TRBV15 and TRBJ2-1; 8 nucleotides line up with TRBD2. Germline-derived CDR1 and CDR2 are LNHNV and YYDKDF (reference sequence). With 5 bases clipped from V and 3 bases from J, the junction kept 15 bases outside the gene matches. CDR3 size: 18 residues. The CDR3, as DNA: TGTGCCACCAGCTCCCCAGGTTCGAGCGGGAGTTACTACAATGAGCAGTTCTTC. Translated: CATSSPGSSGSYYNEQFF.

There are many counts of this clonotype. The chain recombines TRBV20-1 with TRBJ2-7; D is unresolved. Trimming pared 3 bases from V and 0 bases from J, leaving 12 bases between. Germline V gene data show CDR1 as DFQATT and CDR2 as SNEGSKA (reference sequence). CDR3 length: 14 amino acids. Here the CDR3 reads CSASDLLSSYEQYF. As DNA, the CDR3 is TGCAGTGCTAGCGACCTTTTATCCTCCTACGAGCAGTACTTC.

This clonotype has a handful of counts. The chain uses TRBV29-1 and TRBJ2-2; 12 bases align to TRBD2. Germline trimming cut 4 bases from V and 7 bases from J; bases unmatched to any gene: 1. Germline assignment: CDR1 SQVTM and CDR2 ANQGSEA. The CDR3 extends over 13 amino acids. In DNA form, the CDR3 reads TGCAGCGTTGGACTAGCGGGAGTCGGGGAGCTGTTTTTT. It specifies CSVGLAGVGELFF.

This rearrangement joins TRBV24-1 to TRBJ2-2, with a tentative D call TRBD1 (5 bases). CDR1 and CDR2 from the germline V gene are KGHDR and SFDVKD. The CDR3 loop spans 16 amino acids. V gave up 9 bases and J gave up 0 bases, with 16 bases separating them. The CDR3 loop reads CATQDTGRANTGELFF. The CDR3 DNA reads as TGTGCCACCCAGGACACCGGACGGGCGAACACCGGGGAGCTGTTTTTT.

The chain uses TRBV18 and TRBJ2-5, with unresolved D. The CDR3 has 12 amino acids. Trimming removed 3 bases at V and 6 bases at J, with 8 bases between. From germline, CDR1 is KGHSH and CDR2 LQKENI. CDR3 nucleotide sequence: TGTGCCAGCTCACCGATCCGACAGACCCAGTACTTC. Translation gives CASSPIRQTQYF.

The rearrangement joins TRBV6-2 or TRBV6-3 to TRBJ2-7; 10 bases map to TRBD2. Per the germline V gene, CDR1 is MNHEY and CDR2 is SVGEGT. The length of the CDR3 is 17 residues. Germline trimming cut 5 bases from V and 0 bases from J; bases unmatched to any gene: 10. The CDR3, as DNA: TGTGCCAGCAGTACCCTAGCGGGGGCCCTATACTCCTACGAGCAGTACTTC. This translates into CASSTLAGALYSYEQYF.

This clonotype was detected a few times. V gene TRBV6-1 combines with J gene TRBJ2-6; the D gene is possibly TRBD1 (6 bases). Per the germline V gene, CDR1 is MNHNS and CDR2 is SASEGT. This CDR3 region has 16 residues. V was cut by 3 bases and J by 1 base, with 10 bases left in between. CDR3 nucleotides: TGTGCCAGCAGTGACGGACAGTTTTCTGGGGCCAACGTCCTGACTTTC. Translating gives CASSDGQFSGANVLTF.

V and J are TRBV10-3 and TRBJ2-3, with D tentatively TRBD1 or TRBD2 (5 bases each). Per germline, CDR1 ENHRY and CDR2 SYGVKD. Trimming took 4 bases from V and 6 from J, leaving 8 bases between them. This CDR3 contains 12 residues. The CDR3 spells CAISGDADTQYF. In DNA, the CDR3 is TGTGCCATCAGTGGGGACGCGGATACGCAGTATTTT.

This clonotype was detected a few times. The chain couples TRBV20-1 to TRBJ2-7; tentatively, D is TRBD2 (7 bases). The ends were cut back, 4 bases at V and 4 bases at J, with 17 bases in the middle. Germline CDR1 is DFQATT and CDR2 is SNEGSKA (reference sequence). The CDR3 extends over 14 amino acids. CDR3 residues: CSATGGLAGYEQYF. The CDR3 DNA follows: TGCAGTGCTACGGGGGGCCTCGCGGGTTACGAGCAGTACTTC.

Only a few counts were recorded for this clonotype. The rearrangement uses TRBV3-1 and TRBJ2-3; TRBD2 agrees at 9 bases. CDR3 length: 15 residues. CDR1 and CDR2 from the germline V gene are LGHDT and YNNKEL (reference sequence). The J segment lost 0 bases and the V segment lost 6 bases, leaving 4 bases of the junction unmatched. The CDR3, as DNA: TGTGCCAGCAGTACCAGCGGGGGGAGCACAGATACGCAGTATTTT. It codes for CASSTSGGSTDTQYF.